This record looks at one T cell receptor beta chain sequence and its context. The authors' processing: Reference gene primer amplification gave estimated nucleated cell counts. Sequenced by immunoSEQ multiplex PCR; TCRdb stores in-frame clones only, minus some. V and J calls and clone size are given by that table; D and trimming were obtained from the DNA. The table records more than 150,000 clones, about nine tenths of them present only once. The sample is drawn from a study of blood T cell repertoires in COVID-19. About the research overall: Specimens from acute and convalescent COVID-19 originated in the United States, Italy and Spain. T cells, B-cell-depleted T cells, or PBMCs supplied cDNA or gDNA.

The sequenced sample was peripheral blood. This sequence was found in an older man with active or convalescent COVID-19.

CDR3 protein: CASRERGADEKLFF. The CDR3 DNA sequence: TGTGCCAGCCGAGAGCGGGGGGCGGATGAAAAACTGTTTTTT. The rearrangement joins TRBV6-5 to TRBJ1-4, with D possibly TRBD1 on 6 matching bases. Germline CDR1 is MNHEY and CDR2 is SVGAGI. V shed 8 bases and J shed 6 bases, with 16 bases lying between them. The CDR3 has 14 residues.